The rows below give T cell receptor beta chains drawn from one sample of a study of blood T cell repertoires in COVID-19. The protocol was immunoSEQ multiplex PCR, while the TCRdb copy is restricted to in-frame clones and leaves out a portion. The profile shows some 130,000 clones, 79% of them singletons. Sequencing was carried out using peripheral blood. The source is a man aged 60 to 75 with acute or convalescent COVID-19. Both conserved end residues are part of each CDR3. The D gene is left open where the match is weak. Part of the rows lack a size; the others show once, few, many or a class for expanded clones.

D gene	clone size	V gene	CDR3 protein
TRBD1	NA	TRBV10-2	CASRIGTVNTEAFF
NA	NA	TRBV15	CATSRGLTGGTEAFF
NA	once	TRBV9	CASSEAGTRTGELFF
NA	NA	TRBV30	CAWRPGYRDTTYEQYF
TRBD1	NA	TRBV28	CASISQDRGGEQYF
NA	NA	TRBV3-1/TRBV3-2	CASSQTQTNTEAFF
NA	NA	TRBV19	CASSTLTGAYEQYF
NA	few	TRBV18	CASSPNTGGSNSPLHF
NA	NA	TRBV19	CASSTMTISGANVLTF
NA	NA	TRBV12-3/TRBV12-4	CASRRERNEQFF
TRBD1	NA	TRBV5-4	CASSPRGVGYGYTF
TRBD1	NA	TRBV7-2	CASSRGQGPYNEQFF
NA	NA	TRBV12-3/TRBV12-4	CASSLSGLEQYF
NA	NA	TRBV28	CASSSGQLEKLFF
NA	NA	TRBV27	CATSGHSYEQYF
TRBD2	NA	TRBV6-5	CASSYNVLAGVNEQFF
TRBD1	NA	TRBV19	CASSPTGVGLYEQYF
NA	NA	TRBV2	CASSLDRASGNTIYF
TRBD1	NA	TRBV7-9	CASSRGTGEVYTF
NA	NA	TRBV4-1	CASSQSSGAGEKLFF
TRBD1	NA	TRBV19	CASRSGQNTDTQYF
NA	NA	TRBV6-5	CASSRGGAASYEQYF
NA	once	TRBV24-1	CATSGTQGGLQETQYF
TRBD1	NA	TRBV5-5	CASRTGTGPYEQYF
NA	NA	TRBV28	CASSFWRVTDTQYF
TRBD1	NA	TRBV19	CASSTPRQGFGELFF